These 5 T cell receptor beta chains were sequenced from one sample in a study of beta chain features in type 1 diabetes. The entirety of the isolated RNA underwent reverse transcription, so expressed TCRB transcripts were sequenced. Profiling relied on immunoSEQ multiplex PCR, and the TCRdb table lists in-frame clones only, not all of them. The table lists around 340,000 clones, under 8.5% of them singletons, with around 0.45% in the top ten. Sequenced input: central memory CD4+ T cells from blood. The receptors stem from a woman in her late teens or twenties in good health.

This rearrangement joins TRBV18 to TRBJ2-7, with a tentative D call TRBD1 (5 bases). The germline V gene encodes CDR1 KGHSH and CDR2 LQKENI. The CDR3 totals 15 residues. V dropped 0 bases and J dropped 1 base, with 10 bases sitting between them. The CDR3 is CASSPPTANSYEQYF. CDR3 coding DNA: TGTGCCAGCTCACCACCGACAGCCAATTCCTACGAGCAGTACTTC.

This clone has only a few counts. The J gene is TRBJ2-3, the V gene TRBV18; TRBD1 matches 12 bases. Germline CDR1 is KGHSH and CDR2 is LQKENI. V gave up 3 bases and J gave up 4 bases; unmatched junction bases: 2. CDR3 length equals 15 residues. CDR3: CASSPGTGGADTQYF. For the CDR3, the DNA is TGTGCCAGCTCACCCGGGACAGGGGGCGCAGATACGCAGTATTTT.

V gene TRBV5-4 combines with J gene TRBJ2-1; D is perhaps TRBD1 or TRBD2 (5 bases each). CDR1 and CDR2 (germline): SGHNT, YYREEE (reference sequence). This CDR3 has 16 amino acids. The V and J ends lost 0 bases and 7 bases respectively, with 17 bases between them. The CDR3, as DNA: TGTGCCAGCAGCTTGGATTTACCGGGGACGGGGAATGAGCAGTTCTTC. Its protein product is CASSLDLPGTGNEQFF.

This clone was seen more than once but under ten times. The chain has TRBV7-9 and TRBJ1-4, with D uncertain. Trimming removed 5 bases from V and 4 bases from J, with 20 bases in between. The CDR3 covers 17 residues. The germline V gene encodes CDR1 SEHNR and CDR2 FQNEAQ (reference sequence). CDR3 in amino acids: CASSLGSQASFNEKLFF. The CDR3 DNA reads TGTGCCAGCAGCCTAGGGTCCCAGGCCAGTTTTAATGAAAAACTGTTTTTT.

This clone was counted only a few times. Mismatch with germline at one junction end may stem from a read error. The CDR3 is CAISVPGGNEQFF. Here the CDR3 DNA reads TGTGCCATCAGTGTTCCCGGGGGCAATGAGCAGTTCTTC. This chain connects TRBV6-5 to TRBJ2-1, with a weak D call TRBD2 (6 bases). From germline, CDR1 is MNHEY and CDR2 SVGAGI. CDR3 size: 13 residues.